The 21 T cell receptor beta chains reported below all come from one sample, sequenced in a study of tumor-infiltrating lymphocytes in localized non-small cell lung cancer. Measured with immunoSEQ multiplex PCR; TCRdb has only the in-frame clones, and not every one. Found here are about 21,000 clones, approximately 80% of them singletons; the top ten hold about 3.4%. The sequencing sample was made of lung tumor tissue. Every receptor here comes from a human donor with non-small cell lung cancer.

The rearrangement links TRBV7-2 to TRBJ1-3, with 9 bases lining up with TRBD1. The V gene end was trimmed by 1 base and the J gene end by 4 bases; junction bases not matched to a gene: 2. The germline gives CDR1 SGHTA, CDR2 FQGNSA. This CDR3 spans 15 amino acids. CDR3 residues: CASSLEGQGGNTIYF. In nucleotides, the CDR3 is TGTGCCAGCAGCTTAGAAGGACAGGGGGGAAACACCATATATTTT.

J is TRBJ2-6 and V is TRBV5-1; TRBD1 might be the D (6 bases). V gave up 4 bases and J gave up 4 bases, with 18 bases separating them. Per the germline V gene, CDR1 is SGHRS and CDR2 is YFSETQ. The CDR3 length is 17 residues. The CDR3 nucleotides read TGCGCCAGCAGCCCAACAGGGAGTTCTTCGGGGGCCAACGTCCTGACTTTC. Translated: CASSPTGSSSGANVLTF.

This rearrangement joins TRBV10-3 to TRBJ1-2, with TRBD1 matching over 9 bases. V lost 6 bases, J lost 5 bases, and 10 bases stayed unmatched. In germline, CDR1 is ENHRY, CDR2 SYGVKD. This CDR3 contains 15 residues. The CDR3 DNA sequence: TGTGCCATCAGCCCGGACAGGGGACTTCAGTATGGCTACACCTTC. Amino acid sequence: CAISPDRGLQYGYTF.

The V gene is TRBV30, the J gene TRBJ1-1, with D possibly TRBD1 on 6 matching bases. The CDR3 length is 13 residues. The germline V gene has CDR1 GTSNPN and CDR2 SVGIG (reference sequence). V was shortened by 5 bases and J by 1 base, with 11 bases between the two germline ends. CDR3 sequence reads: CAWGTGPNTEAFF. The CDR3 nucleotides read TGTGCCTGGGGTACAGGGCCGAACACTGAAGCTTTCTTT. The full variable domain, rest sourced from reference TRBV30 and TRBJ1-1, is SQTIHQWPATLVQPVGSPLSLECTVEGTSNPNLYWYRQAAGRGLQLLFYSVGIGQISSEVPQNLSASRPQDRQFILSSKKLLLSDSGFYLCAWGTGPNTEAFFGQGTRLTVV.

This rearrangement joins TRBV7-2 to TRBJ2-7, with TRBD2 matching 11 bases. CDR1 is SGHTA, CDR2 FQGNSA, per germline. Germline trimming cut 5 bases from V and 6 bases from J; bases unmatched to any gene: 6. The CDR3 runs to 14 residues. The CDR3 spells CASSHSGRVAEQYF. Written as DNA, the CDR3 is TGTGCCAGCAGCCATAGCGGGAGGGTCGCCGAGCAGTACTTC.

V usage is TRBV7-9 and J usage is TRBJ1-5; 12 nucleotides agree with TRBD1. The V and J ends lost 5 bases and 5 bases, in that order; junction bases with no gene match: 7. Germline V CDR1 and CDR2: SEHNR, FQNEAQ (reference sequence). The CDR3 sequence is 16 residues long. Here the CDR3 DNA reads TGTGCCAGCAGCCTGGGACAGGGGGCGCTGGATCAGCCCCAGCATTTT. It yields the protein CASSLGQGALDQPQHF.

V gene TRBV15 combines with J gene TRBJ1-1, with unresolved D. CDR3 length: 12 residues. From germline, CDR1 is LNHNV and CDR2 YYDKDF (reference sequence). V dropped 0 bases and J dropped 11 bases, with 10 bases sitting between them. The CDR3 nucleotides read TGTGCCACCAGCAGAGAGGAGGGAAGGGCTTTCTTT. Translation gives CATSREEGRAFF.

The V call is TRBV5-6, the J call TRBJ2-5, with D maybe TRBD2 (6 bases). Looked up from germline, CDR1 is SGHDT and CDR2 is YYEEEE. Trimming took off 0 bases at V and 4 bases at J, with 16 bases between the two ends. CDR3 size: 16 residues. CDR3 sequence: CASSLGGTAVSETQYF. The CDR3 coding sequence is TGTGCCAGCAGCTTGGGGGGGACTGCCGTTTCAGAGACCCAGTACTTC.

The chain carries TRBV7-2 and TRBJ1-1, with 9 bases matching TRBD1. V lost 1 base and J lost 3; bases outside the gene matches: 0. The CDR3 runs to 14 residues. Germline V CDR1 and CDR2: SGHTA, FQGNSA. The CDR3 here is CASSLGQGDTEAFF. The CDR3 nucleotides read TGTGCCAGCAGCTTAGGACAGGGGGACACTGAAGCTTTCTTT.

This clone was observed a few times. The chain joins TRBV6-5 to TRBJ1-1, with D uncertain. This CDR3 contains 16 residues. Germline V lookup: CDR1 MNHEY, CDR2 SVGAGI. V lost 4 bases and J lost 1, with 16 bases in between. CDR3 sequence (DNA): TGTGCCAGCAGTTCGAGATCGGTGTCGAGGAACACTGAAGCTTTCTTT. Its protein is CASSSRSVSRNTEAFF.

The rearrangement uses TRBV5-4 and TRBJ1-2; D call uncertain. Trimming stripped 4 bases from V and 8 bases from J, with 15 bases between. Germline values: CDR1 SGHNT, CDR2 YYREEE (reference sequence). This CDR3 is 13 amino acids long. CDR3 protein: CASSPGPTQGYTF. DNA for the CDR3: TGTGCCAGCAGCCCGGGCCCAACTCAGGGCTACACCTTC.

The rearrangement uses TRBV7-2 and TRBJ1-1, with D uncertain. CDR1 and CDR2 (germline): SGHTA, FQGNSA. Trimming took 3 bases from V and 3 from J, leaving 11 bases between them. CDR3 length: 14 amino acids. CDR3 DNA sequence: TGTGCCAGCAGCTTTAGTATCATGGACACTGAAGCTTTCTTT. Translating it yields CASSFSIMDTEAFF.

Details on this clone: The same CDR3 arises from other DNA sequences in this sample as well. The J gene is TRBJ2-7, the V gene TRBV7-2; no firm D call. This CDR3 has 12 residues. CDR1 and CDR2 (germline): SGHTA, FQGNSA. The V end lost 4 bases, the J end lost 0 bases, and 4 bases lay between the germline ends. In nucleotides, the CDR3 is TGTGCCAGCAGCTCTAGCTCCTACGAGCAGTACTTC. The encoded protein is CASSSSSYEQYF. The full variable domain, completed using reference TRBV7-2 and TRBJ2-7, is GAGVSQSPSNKVTEKGKDVELRCDPISGHTALYWYRQSLGQGLEFLIYFQGNSAPDKSGLPSDRFSAERTGGSVSTLTIQRTQQEDSAVYLCASSSSSYEQYFGPGTRLTVT.

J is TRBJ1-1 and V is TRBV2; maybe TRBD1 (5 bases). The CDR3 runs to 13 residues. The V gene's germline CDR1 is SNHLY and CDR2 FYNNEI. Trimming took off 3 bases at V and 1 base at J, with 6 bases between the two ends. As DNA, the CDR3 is TGTGCCAGCAGTGAGGGACGGAACACTGAAGCTTTCTTT. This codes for CASSEGRNTEAFF.

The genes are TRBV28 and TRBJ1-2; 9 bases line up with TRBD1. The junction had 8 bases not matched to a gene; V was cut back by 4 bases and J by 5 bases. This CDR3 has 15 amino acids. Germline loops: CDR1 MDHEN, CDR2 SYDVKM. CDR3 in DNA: TGTGCCAGCAGTTCACAGGGGGCCAAGAGTTATGGCTACACCTTC. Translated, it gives CASSSQGAKSYGYTF.

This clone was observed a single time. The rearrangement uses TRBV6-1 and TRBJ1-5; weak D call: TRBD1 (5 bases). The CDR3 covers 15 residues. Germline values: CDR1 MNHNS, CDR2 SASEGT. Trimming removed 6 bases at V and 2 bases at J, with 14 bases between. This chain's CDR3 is CASRERGGGNQPQHF. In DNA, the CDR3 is TGTGCCAGCAGGGAGAGGGGAGGCGGCAATCAGCCCCAGCATTTT.

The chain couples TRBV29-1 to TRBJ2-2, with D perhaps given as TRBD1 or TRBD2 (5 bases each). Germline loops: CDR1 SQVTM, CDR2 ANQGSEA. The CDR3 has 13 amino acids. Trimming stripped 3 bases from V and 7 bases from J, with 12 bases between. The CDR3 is CSVDRGEGGELFF. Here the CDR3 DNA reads TGCAGCGTTGATAGGGGAGAGGGCGGGGAGCTGTTTTTT.

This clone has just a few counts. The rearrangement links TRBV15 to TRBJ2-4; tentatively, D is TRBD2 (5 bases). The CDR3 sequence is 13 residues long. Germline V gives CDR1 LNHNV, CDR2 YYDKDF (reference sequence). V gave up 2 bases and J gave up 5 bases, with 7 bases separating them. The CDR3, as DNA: TGTGCCACCAGCAGACTAGCACAAAACATTCAGTACTTC. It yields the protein CATSRLAQNIQYF.

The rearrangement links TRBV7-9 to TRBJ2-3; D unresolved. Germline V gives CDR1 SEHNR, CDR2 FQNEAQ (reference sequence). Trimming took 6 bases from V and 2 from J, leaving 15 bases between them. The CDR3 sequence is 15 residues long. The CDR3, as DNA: TGTGCCAGCAGTCCTGGGGTTCAGTCCACAGATACGCAGTATTTT. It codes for CASSPGVQSTDTQYF.

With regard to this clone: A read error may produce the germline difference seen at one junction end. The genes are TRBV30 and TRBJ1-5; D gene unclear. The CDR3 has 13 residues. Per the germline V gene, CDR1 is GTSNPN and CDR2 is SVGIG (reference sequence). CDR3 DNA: TGTGCCCGGAGTGTAGCTGGGAATCAGCCCCAGCATTTT. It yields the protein CARSVAGNQPQHF. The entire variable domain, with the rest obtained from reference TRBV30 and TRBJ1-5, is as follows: SQTIHQWPATLVQPVGSPLSLECTVEGTSNPNLYWYRQAAGRGLQLLFYSVGIGQISSEVPQNLSASRPQDRQFILSSKKLLLSDSGFYLCARSVAGNQPQHFGDGTRLSIL.

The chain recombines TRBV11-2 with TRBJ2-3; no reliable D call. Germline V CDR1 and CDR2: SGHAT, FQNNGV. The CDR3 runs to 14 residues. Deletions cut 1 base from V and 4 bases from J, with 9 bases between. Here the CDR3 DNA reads TGTGCCAGCAGCTTAGCGGGCAGACCAGATACGCAGTATTTT. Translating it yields CASSLAGRPDTQYF.